Presented here are 21 T cell receptor beta chains from one specimen sequenced in a study of blood T cell repertoires in COVID-19. Method: immunoSEQ multiplex PCR; TCRdb's copy keeps in-frame clones and lacks some. In the table there are just over 200,000 clones, around 86% of which are singletons. Sequenced input: peripheral blood. The receptor set was obtained from a man older than 75 with acute or convalescent COVID-19.

V is TRBV9 and J is TRBJ2-2, with D perhaps matching TRBD1 (5 bases). V shed 3 bases and J shed 7 bases, with 22 bases lying between them. From germline, CDR1 is SGDLS and CDR2 YYNGEE. This CDR3 spans 17 amino acids. CDR3 in amino acids: CASSATSSGARDGELFF. Written as DNA, the CDR3 is TGTGCCAGCAGCGCAACCTCTTCTGGGGCAAGGGACGGGGAGCTGTTTTTT. The whole variable domain, remainder taken from reference TRBV9 and TRBJ2-2, is DSGVTQTPKHLITATGQRVTLRCSPRSGDLSVYWYQQSLDQGLQFLIQYYNGEERAKGNILERFSAQQFPDLHSELNLSSLELGDSALYFCASSATSSGARDGELFFGEGSRLTVL.

This chain connects TRBV29-1 to TRBJ1-2; D is ambiguous. The CDR3 length is 10 residues. The V gene lost 3 bases and the J gene lost 5 bases, with 4 bases spanning the gap. CDR1 is SQVTM and CDR2 is ANQGSEA in the germline V gene. CDR3 sequence reads: CSVDEYGYTF. CDR3 in DNA: TGCAGCGTTGATGAGTATGGCTACACCTTC.

The chain couples TRBV6-1 to TRBJ2-7; 12 bases are a match to TRBD2. The V gene's germline CDR1 is MNHNS and CDR2 SASEGT. With 4 bases clipped from V and 5 bases from J, the junction kept 12 bases outside the gene matches. The CDR3 has 17 residues. The CDR3: CASSGFSSSGRAHEQYF. For the CDR3, the DNA is TGTGCCAGCAGTGGTTTTTCGTCTAGCGGGAGGGCCCACGAGCAGTACTTC.

This clone occurred once. The chain employs TRBV5-1 and TRBJ1-1, with D unclear. CDR3 length: 15 amino acids. The germline V gene has CDR1 SGHRS and CDR2 YFSETQ. V gave up 1 base and J gave up 0 bases, with 10 bases separating them. In nucleotides, the CDR3 is TGCGCCAGCAGCTTGAATAATGAGATGAACACTGAAGCTTTCTTT. Its translation is CASSLNNEMNTEAFF.

With regard to this clone: The DNA is left out, because the CDR3 cannot be placed on it with certainty; the CDR3 is given as TCRdb lists it. This chain uses TRBV4-1 with TRBJ1-2; the table assigns TRBD1, which was not confirmed against the DNA. Ends included, the CDR3 has 14 residues. Germline lookup yields CDR1 MGHRA and CDR2 YSYEKL. This chain's CDR3 is CASSQVGQGAPSTF.

As DNA, the CDR3 is TGTGCCAGCAGTTTACGGGCGGGACAGGGACCCCAGCCCCAGCATTTT. As protein: CASSLRAGQGPQPQHF. This chain links TRBV27 with TRBJ1-5; 9 bases align to TRBD1. The CDR3 is made up of 16 amino acids. Germline-derived CDR1 and CDR2 are MNHEY and SMNVEV (reference sequence). J gave up 7 bases and V 2 bases, and 9 bases lay outside the gene matches.

V and J are TRBV3-1 (or the pseudogene TRBV3-2) and TRBJ2-2, with D hard to call. Trimming took off 6 bases at V and 0 bases at J, with 5 bases between the two ends. This CDR3 has 13 residues. CDR1 and CDR2 (germline): LGHDT, YNNKEL (reference sequence). The CDR3 protein is CASRSTNTGELFF. CDR3 sequence (DNA): TGTGCCAGCAGGTCCACGAACACCGGGGAGCTGTTTTTT.

The chain has TRBV28 and TRBJ2-1; D perhaps matches TRBD1 (5 bases). This CDR3 region has 16 residues. Per the germline V gene, CDR1 is MDHEN and CDR2 is SYDVKM. Trimming pared 5 bases from V and 2 bases from J, leaving 16 bases between. The CDR3 reads CASSPARGAAYNEQFF. For the CDR3, the DNA is TGTGCCAGCAGTCCCGCCCGTGGGGCCGCCTACAATGAGCAGTTCTTC.

The V and J genes are TRBV18 and TRBJ2-7, with 10 bases matching TRBD2. The trim removed 6 bases at V and 3 bases at J, leaving 5 bases unmatched. This CDR3 is built from 14 residues. Germline V gene lookup returns CDR1 KGHSH and CDR2 LQKENI. The CDR3 loop is CASSASGSVYEQYV. CDR3 nucleotides: TGTGCCAGCTCCGCTAGCGGGAGCGTCTACGAGCAGTACGTC.

The gene calls are TRBV18 and TRBJ1-3; D gene unclear. This CDR3 region has 17 residues. The germline V gene encodes CDR1 KGHSH and CDR2 LQKENI. Deletions cut 1 base from V and 4 bases from J, with 17 bases between. CDR3 residues: CASSPQRLEGLGNTIYF. CDR3 sequence (DNA): TGTGCCAGCTCACCACAGCGTCTCGAGGGCCTCGGAAACACCATATATTTT. The variable domain in full, completed from reference TRBV18 and TRBJ1-3, reads NAGVMQNPRHLVRRRGQEARLRCSPMKGHSHVYWYRQLPEEGLKFMVYLQKENIIDESGMPKERFSAEFPKEGPSILRIQQVVRGDSAAYFCASSPQRLEGLGNTIYFGEGSWLTVV.

The chain employs TRBV29-1 and TRBJ2-2; D is unresolved. The CDR3 spans 13 residues. Germline values: CDR1 SQVTM, CDR2 ANQGSEA. Trimming cost V 3 bases and J 3 bases, with 8 bases left between them. CDR3 loop: CSVDNTYTGELFF. The CDR3, as DNA: TGCAGCGTTGATAACACCTACACCGGGGAGCTGTTTTTT.

The chain combines TRBV20-1 with TRBJ2-3, with 9 nucleotides matching TRBD2. The junction had 13 bases not matched to a gene; V was cut back by 3 bases and J by 3 bases. Germline V gene sequence: CDR1 DFQATT, CDR2 SNEGSKA (reference sequence). This CDR3 is 17 amino acids long. CDR3 nucleotide sequence: TGCAGTGCTAGTAGTCAGCCCGGGGCGGGAGGGACAGATACGCAGTATTTT. Translation gives CSASSQPGAGGTDTQYF.

The rearrangement links TRBV2 to TRBJ2-7; tentative D call: TRBD2 (6 bases). Germline V gene sequence: CDR1 SNHLY, CDR2 FYNNEI. Trimming shortened V by 6 bases and J by 5 bases, and 17 bases separated the two germline ends. CDR3 length: 14 residues. CDR3: CASRKDGSSDEQYF. The CDR3 nucleotides read TGTGCCAGCAGAAAGGACGGGAGTTCGGACGAGCAGTACTTC. Together with reference TRBV2 and TRBJ2-7, the CDR3 gives the full variable domain: EPEVTQTPSHQVTQMGQEVILRCVPISNHLYFYWYRQILGQKVEFLVSFYNNEISEKSEIFDDQFSVERPDGSNFTLKIRSTKLEDSAMYFCASRKDGSSDEQYFGPGTRLTVT.

The chain combines TRBV19 with TRBJ2-4, with D perhaps matching TRBD2 (6 bases). The CDR3 spans 14 residues. V was shortened by 6 bases and J by 8 bases, with 17 bases between the two germline ends. Germline CDR1 and CDR2: LNHDA and SQIVND (reference sequence). The CDR3, as DNA: TGTGCCAGTAGCTCCGGGGGAGTAGGTTACATTCAGTACTTC. Translating it yields CASSSGGVGYIQYF.

This chain connects TRBV20-1 to TRBJ2-3, with D tentatively TRBD2 (5 bases). Per the germline V gene, CDR1 is DFQATT and CDR2 is SNEGSKA (reference sequence). V gave up 3 bases and J gave up 1 base, with 11 bases separating them. CDR3 length: 14 amino acids. CDR3 coding DNA: TGCAGTGCTAGTTTAGCGCTGGGCACAGATACGCAGTATTTT. Its protein is CSASLALGTDTQYF.

The V call is TRBV6-5, the J call TRBJ1-1; 9 bases match TRBD1. The CDR3 contains 14 residues. CDR1 is MNHEY, CDR2 SVGAGI, per germline. The V and J ends lost 5 bases and 1 base, in that order; junction bases with no gene match: 2. DNA for the CDR3: TGTGCCAGCAGTCGGGACAGGGCGAACACTGAAGCTTTCTTT. It encodes CASSRDRANTEAFF.

The chain links TRBV18 to TRBJ2-3; D call uncertain. V lost 4 bases and J 5 bases, leaving 10 bases between the germline ends. CDR1 is KGHSH and CDR2 is LQKENI in the germline V gene. CDR3 length: 13 residues. CDR3 DNA: TGTGCCAGCTCACGCGATGGTGGAGATACGCAGTATTTT. Amino acids: CASSRDGGDTQYF.

With regard to this clone: This CDR3 is also generated by other DNA sequences in the sample. This rearrangement joins TRBV10-2 to TRBJ2-1; TRBD2 matches at 9 bases. Germline V lookup: CDR1 WSHSY, CDR2 SAAADI. This CDR3 region has 16 residues. With 3 bases clipped from V and 7 bases from J, the junction kept 10 bases outside the gene matches. In DNA, the CDR3 is TGCGCCAGCAGTGATCTAGGCGGGAGGGCCGAAAATGAGCAGTTCTTC. This sequence encodes CASSDLGGRAENEQFF.

The chain couples TRBV30 to TRBJ1-5; 7 bases align to TRBD1. This CDR3 region has 15 residues. Unmatched junction bases numbered 7, after V lost 2 bases and J lost 3 bases. Germline CDR1 reads GTSNPN; CDR2 reads SVGIG (reference sequence). In DNA, the CDR3 is TGTGCCTGGAGTAGGGCGGGACAGACCAATCAGCCCCAGCATTTT. Its translation: CAWSRAGQTNQPQHF.

The chain joins TRBV28 to TRBJ1-5; D not certain. Per germline, CDR1 MDHEN and CDR2 SYDVKM. With 6 bases removed from V and 5 bases from J, the gap between germline ends came to 5 bases. There are 11 residues in the CDR3. CDR3 amino acids: CASRTHQPQHF. The DNA for the CDR3 is TGTGCCAGCAGAACACATCAGCCCCAGCATTTT. Together with reference TRBV28 and TRBJ1-5, the CDR3 gives the full variable domain: DVKVTQSSRYLVKRTGEKVFLECVQDMDHENMFWYRQDPGLGLRLIYFSYDVKMKEKGDIPEGYSVSREKKERFSLILESASTNQTSMYLCASRTHQPQHFGDGTRLSIL.

The chain is built from TRBV30 and TRBJ1-6, with D unresolved. CDR1 is GTSNPN, CDR2 SVGIG, per germline (reference sequence). The CDR3 has 13 residues. V lost 2 bases, J lost 3 bases, and 5 bases lay in between. Here the CDR3 reads CAWSTDYNSPLHF. CDR3 nucleotides: TGTGCCTGGAGTACAGACTATAATTCACCCCTCCACTTT.